These T cell receptor beta chains were read from a single sample in a study of blood T cell repertoires in COVID-19. The table came from immunoSEQ multiplex PCR; TCRdb's copy has only in-frame clones and leaves some out. The repertoire consists of 150,000 to 200,000 clones, with 80% occurring once and the leading ten covering 5% to 6%. The sample comprised PBMCs or T cells enriched from blood (not recorded which). The receptors stem from a man aged 35-49 years who had recovered from COVID-19. Both conserved end residues are part of each CDR3. D genes are given only for firm matches. Clone sizes are given selectively: once, few, many, or a class where the clone is expanded.

>TRBD2|NA|TRBV24-1|TRBJ2-6
CATPRETSGGPISGANVLTF
TGTGCCACCCCTAGGGAAACTAGCGGGGGGCCGATCTCTGGGGCCAACGTCCTGACTTTC
>TRBD1|NA|TRBV18|TRBJ2-4
CASSPQGRGAKNIQYF
TGTGCCAGCTCACCACAAGGCAGGGGGGCCAAAAACATTCAGTACTTC
>TRBD1|NA|TRBV5-1|TRBJ2-1
CASSFRTGQYNEQFF
TGCGCCAGCAGCTTCCGGACAGGGCAATACAATGAGCAGTTCTTC
>TRBD1|NA|TRBV19|TRBJ1-5
CASSIDHRGQPQHF
TGTGCCAGTAGTATAGATCACAGGGGACAGCCCCAGCATTTT
>TRBD1|NA|TRBV6-1|TRBJ1-2
CASSETGQGGGYTF
TGTGCCAGCAGTGAGACGGGACAGGGTGGCGGCTACACCTTC
>TRBD2|once|TRBV6-5|TRBJ2-1
CASRAGDNEQFF
TGTGCCAGCAGGGCGGGGGACAATGAGCAGTTCTTC
>TRBD1|NA|TRBV5-5|TRBJ1-6
CASSQEPGQGANSPLHF
TGTGCCAGCAGCCAGGAACCAGGACAGGGGGCAAATTCACCCCTCCACTTT
>NA|NA|TRBV21-1|TRBJ1-2
CASTKQVAGGYGYTF
TGTGCCAGCACCAAACAGGTGGCCGGGGGCTATGGCTACACCTTC
>NA|once|TRBV5-6|TRBJ1-2
CASSPPPTGFDYGYTF
TGTGCCAGCAGCCCGCCCCCCACAGGGTTCGACTATGGCTACACCTTC
>TRBD1|NA|TRBV5-1|TRBJ1-2
CASSLQGQGTDYGYTF
TGCGCCAGCAGCCTACAAGGACAGGGAACGGACTATGGCTACACCTTC
>TRBD1|NA|TRBV19|TRBJ2-4
CASSATGGGGNIQYF
TGTGCCAGTAGTGCCACAGGGGGCGGTGGAAACATTCAGTACTTC
>NA|NA|TRBV19|TRBJ2-6
CASKPTDSGANVLTF
TGTGCCAGTAAACCAACAGACTCTGGGGCCAACGTCCTGACTTTC
>NA|NA|TRBV15|TRBJ2-3
CATSREASTQYF
TGTGCCACCAGCAGAGAAGCAAGTACGCAGTATTTT
>NA|NA|TRBV18|TRBJ1-4
CASSRGHDWSSEKLFF
TGTGCCAGCTCACGGGGACACGACTGGTCGAGTGAAAAACTGTTTTTT
>NA|once|TRBV18|TRBJ1-2
CASSPPGNYGYTF
TGTGCCAGCTCACCTCCGGGGAACTATGGCTACACCTTC
>TRBD1|NA|TRBV4-1|TRBJ1-3
CASSYSTGQGNTIYF
TGCGCCAGCAGCTATTCGACAGGGCAGGGAAACACCATATATTTT
>NA|NA|TRBV11-3|TRBJ2-3
CASSPSGWRGTDTQYF
TGTGCCAGCAGCCCTAGTGGGTGGCGAGGCACAGATACGCAGTATTTT
>NA|NA|TRBV7-2|TRBJ1-2
CASSPGQHYGYTF
TGTGCCAGCAGCCCCGGACAGCACTATGGCTACACCTTC
>NA|NA|TRBV2|TRBJ1-2
CASSAPAAPWGYTF
TGTGCCAGCAGTGCCCCGGCGGCACCCTGGGGCTACACCTTC
>TRBD1|NA|TRBV18|TRBJ1-5
CASSPIQGVNQPQHF
TGTGCCAGCTCACCCATACAGGGGGTCAATCAGCCCCAGCATTTT
>NA|few|TRBV29-1|TRBJ1-2
CSVDWGDAGYTF
TGCAGCGTTGATTGGGGGGACGCTGGCTACACCTTC
>NA|NA|TRBV24-1|TRBJ2-5
CATSAGKFSQETQYF
TGTGCCACCAGTGCAGGGAAATTTTCCCAAGAGACCCAGTACTTC
>NA|once|TRBV7-9|TRBJ1-6
CASSLGQEDSPLHF
TGTGCCAGCAGCTTAGGACAGGAGGATTCACCCCTCCACTTT
>TRBD2|NA|TRBV2|TRBJ2-5
CARRTSGAETQYF
TGTGCCAGGAGGACCAGCGGGGCGGAGACCCAGTACTTC
>NA|NA|TRBV25-1|TRBJ1-2
CASSPRADNPGHGYTF
TGTGCCAGCAGTCCGCGTGCGGACAACCCTGGGCATGGCTACACCTTC
>NA|few|TRBV30|TRBJ1-2
CAWMEGGYGYTF
TGTGCCTGGATGGAGGGTGGATATGGCTACACCTTC
>NA|NA|TRBV18|TRBJ1-1
CASSPLPGGLNTEAFF
TGTGCCAGCTCACCCTTGCCGGGGGGCCTGAACACTGAAGCTTTCTTT
>NA|NA|TRBV11-3|TRBJ2-3
CANSLDQRAYTQYF
TGTGCCAACAGCTTAGATCAGAGGGCTTATACGCAGTATTTT
>NA|NA|TRBV11-2|TRBJ1-6
CASSLDGGSYNSPLHF
TGTGCCAGCAGCTTAGATGGCGGCTCCTATAATTCACCCCTCCACTTT
>NA|NA|TRBV6-5|TRBJ1-4
CASSYRKGMGEKLFF
TGTGCCAGCAGTTACCGCAAGGGGATGGGGGAAAAACTGTTTTTT
>NA|NA|TRBV7-2|TRBJ2-5
CASSLEFLRETQYF
TGTGCCAGCAGCTTAGAGTTCCTCAGAGAGACCCAGTACTTC
>NA|NA|TRBV9|TRBJ2-3
CASSATYFTDTQYF
TGTGCCAGCAGCGCAACGTACTTCACAGATACGCAGTATTTT
>NA|once|TRBV25-1|TRBJ1-2
CASSDTGGGYGYTF
TGTGCCAGCAGTGATACAGGAGGAGGGTATGGCTACACCTTC
>TRBD1|NA|TRBV12-5|TRBJ1-1
CASGMTGATEAFF
TGTGCTAGTGGCATGACAGGGGCCACTGAAGCTTTCTTT
>TRBD1|NA|TRBV5-5|TRBJ2-7
CASSLSLIKQGIYEQYF
TGTGCCAGCAGCTTGTCCCTTATCAAACAGGGGATCTACGAGCAGTACTTC
>NA|NA|TRBV29-1|TRBJ1-1
CSARGQMNTEAFF
TGCAGCGCCAGAGGACAGATGAACACTGAAGCTTTCTTT
>NA|NA|TRBV27|TRBJ1-5
CASSTGTNQPQHF
TGTGCCAGCAGTACCGGGACAAATCAGCCCCAGCATTTT
>TRBD2|NA|TRBV2|TRBJ2-1
CAHLAGSYNEQFF
TGTGCCCACCTAGCGGGCTCCTACAATGAGCAGTTCTTC
>NA|NA|TRBV18|TRBJ2-2
CATEQSEAGTGELFF
TGTGCCACCGAACAGTCAGAAGCGGGCACCGGGGAGCTGTTTTTT
>TRBD1|NA|TRBV11-2|TRBJ2-5
CASSLQGAGLQETQYF
TGTGCCAGCAGCCTACAGGGGGCGGGCCTCCAAGAGACCCAGTACTTC
>NA|NA|TRBV19|TRBJ1-4
CASSITQRQKLFF
TGTGCCAGTAGTATCACCCAGCGGCAAAAACTGTTTTTT
>NA|NA|TRBV9|TRBJ2-3
CASSVGQFTDTQYF
TGTGCCAGCAGCGTGGGGCAGTTCACAGATACGCAGTATTTT
>NA|NA|TRBV9|TRBJ2-7
CASSDTGGGKQYF
TGTGCCAGCAGCGATACTGGGGGCGGCAAGCAGTACTTC
>TRBD1|NA|TRBV7-6|TRBJ1-6
CASSQTQGASYNSPLHF
TGTGCCAGCAGCCAAACTCAGGGGGCGTCCTATAATTCACCCCTCCACTTT
>NA|NA|TRBV4-1|TRBJ1-6
CASTRDISYNSPLHF
TGCGCCAGCACCCGGGACATCTCCTATAATTCACCCCTCCACTTT
>TRBD1|few|TRBV12-5|TRBJ1-1
CASGSTGQKNTEAFF
TGTGCTAGTGGTTCGACGGGACAGAAGAACACTGAAGCTTTCTTT
>TRBD1|NA|TRBV19|TRBJ1-2
CASSVNPGGPGYTF
TGTGCCAGTAGCGTAAATCCAGGGGGTCCTGGCTACACCTTC
>NA|few|TRBV19|TRBJ2-3
CASSMYTDTQYF
TGTGCCAGTAGTATGTACACAGATACGCAGTATTTT